The 31 T cell receptor beta chains presented below share a single source sample, sequenced in a study of identical twins' blood T cells. One entry per CDR3 protein, called by TCRdb with MiXCR from the 5' RACE reads. This sample yields hundreds of thousands of distinct CDR3 sequences, of which under 30% are seen a single time; approximately 6.6% belongs to the top ten. The sequenced sample was PBMCs. These receptor sequences come from a woman between 18 and 55 years old in good health.

This sequence joins TRBV19 and TRBJ1-1; 7 bases fit TRBD1. After removal of 10 bases from V and 7 bases from J, the junction contained 12 bases not matched to a gene. Per germline, CDR1 LNHDA and CDR2 SQIVND (reference sequence). There are 13 residues in the CDR3. CDR3 bases: TGTGCCACCCACGCCAGGGGGTATGGTGAAGCTTTCTTT. Amino acid sequence: CATHARGYGEAFF.

The rearrangement uses TRBV20-1 and TRBJ2-3; either TRBD1 or TRBD2 may supply D (6 bases each). Trimming pared 1 base from V and 3 bases from J, leaving 11 bases between. This CDR3 spans 14 amino acids. Germline CDR1 reads DFQATT; CDR2 reads SNEGSKA (reference sequence). CDR3 nucleotide sequence: TGCAGTGCTAGAGGGGGGGCGACAACAGATACGCAGTATTTT. It is translated as CSARGGATTDTQYF.

Only a few counts were recorded for this clonotype. The V call is TRBV6-5, the J call TRBJ1-2; D possibly corresponds to TRBD1 (6 bases). This CDR3 is built from 15 residues. CDR1 is MNHEY and CDR2 is SVGAGI in the germline V gene. Between the trimmed V and J ends, which lost 4 bases and 1 base, there was a span of 13 bases. The CDR3 nucleotides are TGTGCCAGCAGTTCCGGGACACCTCTTAACTATGGCTACACCTTC. Translated, it gives CASSSGTPLNYGYTF.

This clonotype came up a few times. The V and J genes are TRBV5-1 and TRBJ2-2; tentatively, D is TRBD2 (5 bases). CDR1 and CDR2 from the germline V gene are SGHRS and YFSETQ. Trimming shortened V by 0 bases and J by 4 bases, and 13 bases separated the two germline ends. The CDR3 sequence is 16 residues long. The CDR3 spells CASSLGRRGITGELFF. The CDR3 nucleotides are TGCGCCAGCAGCTTGGGTCGAAGAGGGATCACCGGGGAGCTGTTTTTT.

This clonotype has more than one count but fewer than ten. The chain carries TRBV11-2 and TRBJ2-2, with 9 bases identical to TRBD2. Germline V gene data show CDR1 as SGHAT and CDR2 as FQNNGV. V lost 1 base and J lost 7; bases outside the gene matches: 7. The CDR3 covers 16 residues. CDR3 amino acids: CASSLVRLAASGELFF. The CDR3 DNA follows: TGTGCCAGCAGCTTAGTCCGACTAGCGGCGAGCGGGGAGCTGTTTTTT.

This clonotype was found a few times. A much larger clone differs from this one at a single base, so this may be a read error. The J gene is TRBJ1-1, the V gene TRBV19; 7 bases match TRBD1. CDR1 and CDR2 from the germline V gene are LNHDA and SQIVND (reference sequence). The CDR3 is 13 amino acids. The CDR3 DNA follows: TGTACCAGTAATCCAGGGGGAAGGACTGAAGCTTTCTTT. It encodes CTSNPGGRTEAFF.

Concerning this clonotype itself: With a much larger clone just one base away, this may be a read error. This sequence joins TRBV20-1 and TRBJ2-2; the D call may be TRBD1 or TRBD2 (5 bases each). V lost 3 bases and J lost 1, with 6 bases in between. The CDR3 consists of 13 residues. Looked up from germline, CDR1 is DFQATT and CDR2 is SNEGSKA (reference sequence). The CDR3 region is CSARRGNTGELFF. Written as DNA, the CDR3 is TGCAGTGCTAGGAGGGGGAACACCGGGGAGCTGTTTTTT.

This clonotype has only a few counts. The rearrangement uses TRBV2 and TRBJ2-7, with D unclear. Trimming took 5 bases from V and 2 from J, leaving 10 bases between them. In germline, CDR1 is SNHLY, CDR2 FYNNEI. The CDR3 length is 13 residues. The CDR3 DNA reads TGTGCCAGCAGTCTCGCCAGGACCTACGAGCAGTACTTC. Its protein is CASSLARTYEQYF.

This clonotype was observed a handful of times. The V and J genes are TRBV11-2 and TRBJ2-1; D gene ambiguous. This CDR3 has 10 amino acids. Trimming took off 8 bases at V and 6 bases at J, with 5 bases between the two ends. Germline V gene lookup returns CDR1 SGHAT and CDR2 FQNNGV. The CDR3: CASGVNEQFF. In nucleotides, the CDR3 is TGTGCCAGCGGTGTCAATGAGCAGTTCTTC.

V gene TRBV7-2 combines with J gene TRBJ1-5; TRBD1 matches 7 bases. This CDR3 spans 18 amino acids. Trimming at V came to 3 bases and at J to 0 bases, leaving 11 bases not matched to a gene. CDR1 is SGHTA, CDR2 FQGNSA, per germline. The chain's CDR3 is CASSFRQGGLLSNQPQHF. The CDR3 DNA reads TGTGCCAGCAGCTTTAGACAGGGCGGCCTTCTTAGCAATCAGCCCCAGCATTTT.

The chain combines TRBV29-1 with TRBJ1-1; 8 bases fit TRBD1. CDR1 and CDR2 (germline): SQVTM, ANQGSEA. The CDR3 has 18 amino acids. The V gene end was trimmed by 0 bases and the J gene end by 4 bases; junction bases not matched to a gene: 16. The CDR3 DNA reads as TGCAGCGTTGAAGAGGTTCGCGACAGGGGATATTCGGCCACTGAAGCTTTCTTT. Translation gives CSVEEVRDRGYSATEAFF.

The J gene is TRBJ2-2, the V gene TRBV27; D unclear. Trimming left V 10 bases short and J 4 bases short, with 10 bases between. CDR1 MNHEY and CDR2 SMNVEV come from the germline V gene (reference sequence). This CDR3 region has 12 residues. CDR3 in amino acids: CAIRRATGELFF. The DNA for the CDR3 is TGTGCCATCAGACGGGCCACCGGGGAGCTGTTTTTT.

The CDR3 loop reads CASSLVRLAGYTGGNEQFF. The DNA of the CDR3 is TGTGCCAGCAGCTTAGTTCGGCTAGCGGGTTATACTGGCGGCAATGAGCAGTTCTTC. The chain carries TRBV7-2 and TRBJ2-1; 8 nucleotides agree with TRBD2. The CDR3 runs 19 residues. J was trimmed by 6 bases and V by 1 base; bases with no gene match: 17. CDR1 is SGHTA, CDR2 FQGNSA, per germline.

This clonotype was seen many times. This chain's CDR3 is CSVDGLNTEAFF. The DNA of the CDR3 is TGCAGCGTTGACGGCCTGAACACTGAAGCTTTCTTT. V usage is TRBV29-1 and J usage is TRBJ1-1; D is undetermined. CDR1 SQVTM and CDR2 ANQGSEA come from the germline V gene. The CDR3 contains 12 residues. V gave up 3 bases and J gave up 0 bases, with 5 bases separating them.

This rearrangement joins TRBV28 to TRBJ1-5, with D unclear. Germline V lookup: CDR1 MDHEN, CDR2 SYDVKM. V was trimmed by 7 bases and J by 2 bases, leaving 9 bases between them. The CDR3 extends over 13 amino acids. Written as DNA, the CDR3 is TGTGCCAGCAAACCCGGGGGCAATCAGCCCCAGCATTTT. Translating it yields CASKPGGNQPQHF.

The gene calls are TRBV10-3 and TRBJ2-1; 9 nucleotides agree with TRBD2. This CDR3 has 18 residues. Germline V gives CDR1 ENHRY, CDR2 SYGVKD. Germline trimming cut 6 bases from V and 1 base from J; bases unmatched to any gene: 13. CDR3 loop: CAISGGLADARSYNEQFF. The CDR3 DNA sequence: TGTGCCATCAGCGGGGGACTAGCCGACGCCAGGTCCTACAATGAGCAGTTCTTC.

This clonotype was counted at least ten times. The genes are TRBV6-2 or TRBV6-3 and TRBJ2-1; 7 positions agree with TRBD2. Germline CDR1 and CDR2: MNHEY and SVGEGT. The CDR3 runs to 13 residues. With 2 bases clipped from V and 9 bases from J, the junction kept 4 bases outside the gene matches. The CDR3 protein is CASSYRASGEQFF. The CDR3 coding sequence is TGTGCCAGCAGTTACAGGGCTAGCGGTGAGCAGTTCTTC.

V and J are TRBV7-9 and TRBJ2-1, with D unresolved. The V gene lost 2 bases and the J gene lost 3 bases, with 8 bases spanning the gap. This CDR3 is 14 amino acids long. The germline gives CDR1 SEHNR, CDR2 FQNEAQ (reference sequence). CDR3 protein: CASSLFRVYNEQFF. For the CDR3, the DNA is TGTGCCAGCAGCTTATTCCGGGTCTACAATGAGCAGTTCTTC.

Concerning this clonotype: The junction shows a germline mismatch at one end, possibly a read error. The chain joins TRBV6-2 or TRBV6-3 to TRBJ2-1; D is unclear. Per the germline V gene, CDR1 is MNHEY and CDR2 is SVGEGT. This CDR3 is built from 14 residues. CDR3 DNA sequence: TGTGCCAGCAGCTACTTGCGTACGGGCAATGAGCAGTTCTTC. Protein product: CASSYLRTGNEQFF.

As to this clonotype: The germline gene is not matched at one end of the junction; a read error may be the cause. V usage is TRBV13 and J usage is TRBJ2-1; 9 positions agree with TRBD2. The CDR3 contains 15 residues. Germline loops: CDR1 PRHDT, CDR2 FYEKMQ (reference sequence). The CDR3 DNA follows: TGTGCCGGCAGCCCAGATAGCGGGGGTGGTAATGAGCAGTTCTTC. Translated: CAGSPDSGGGNEQFF.

The chain carries TRBV7-9 and TRBJ1-2; no reliable D call. Between the trimmed V and J ends, which lost 1 base and 2 bases, there was a span of 8 bases. The CDR3 contains 14 residues. CDR1 and CDR2 from the germline V gene are SEHNR and FQNEAQ (reference sequence). The CDR3 sequence: CASSLGLRNYGYTF. CDR3 DNA sequence: TGTGCCAGCAGCTTAGGCCTGAGGAACTATGGCTACACCTTC. Complete variable domain (other parts from reference TRBV7-9 and TRBJ1-2): DTGVSQNPRHKITKRGQNVTFRCDPISEHNRLYWYRQTLGQGPEFLTYFQNEAQLEKSRLLSDRFSAERPKGSFSTLEIQRTEQGDSAMYLCASSLGLRNYGYTFGSGTRLTVV.

This clonotype was observed a handful of times. The chain joins TRBV20-1 to TRBJ2-1; TRBD1 aligns across 11 bases. Germline V gives CDR1 DFQATT, CDR2 SNEGSKA (reference sequence). The CDR3 has 14 amino acids. Trimming at V came to 5 bases and at J to 3 bases, leaving 3 bases not matched to a gene. CDR3 region: CSAGQGAVYNEQFF. In DNA, the CDR3 is TGCAGTGCTGGACAGGGGGCCGTCTACAATGAGCAGTTCTTC.

Only a few counts were recorded for this clonotype. The genes are TRBV7-8 and TRBJ1-1, with 8 positions matching TRBD1. The CDR3 loop spans 16 amino acids. V dropped 1 base and J dropped 0; count of bases not matched to a gene: 4. Germline CDR1 is SGHVS and CDR2 is FQNEAQ. CDR3 residues: CASSLGPGQVNTEAFF. CDR3 in DNA: TGTGCCAGCAGCTTAGGGCCGGGACAGGTGAACACTGAAGCTTTCTTT.

Many counts were recorded for this clonotype. The rearrangement joins TRBV11-2 to TRBJ2-7; D gene unclear. Germline CDR1 and CDR2: SGHAT and FQNNGV. V lost 3 bases and J 5 bases, leaving 5 bases between the germline ends. The CDR3 is made up of 11 amino acids. The CDR3 sequence: CASSLGNEQYF. As DNA, the CDR3 is TGTGCCAGCAGCTTGGGGAACGAGCAGTACTTC.

Ten or more counts support this clonotype. The chain couples TRBV2 to TRBJ2-3, with 8 nucleotides matching TRBD1. V was pared by 7 bases and J by 6 bases, with 9 bases of the junction left unmatched. Germline CDR1 SNHLY, CDR2 FYNNEI. This CDR3 has 14 residues. The CDR3 loop is CASIGQGGADTQYF. In DNA form, the CDR3 reads TGTGCCAGCATTGGACAGGGAGGAGCGGATACGCAGTATTTT.

V usage is TRBV29-1 and J usage is TRBJ2-1; 7 bases map to TRBD2. CDR1 is SQVTM and CDR2 is ANQGSEA in the germline V gene. The CDR3 totals 16 residues. Trimming at V came to 6 bases and at J to 0 bases, leaving 11 bases not matched to a gene. The DNA for the CDR3 is TGCAGCGTATTATCTCGCGGGAGCGACTCCTACAATGAGCAGTTCTTC. This translates into CSVLSRGSDSYNEQFF.

This clonotype was observed at least ten times. The chain couples TRBV5-1 to TRBJ2-1; 7 bases are a match to TRBD2. CDR1 and CDR2 from the germline V gene are SGHRS and YFSETQ. The CDR3 loop spans 14 amino acids. V shed 0 bases, J shed 6 bases, and the junction held 3 bases outside the gene matches. The CDR3 DNA sequence: TGCGCCAGCAGCTTGGATGGGGGGGGCAATGAGCAGTTCTTC. Translation: CASSLDGGGNEQFF.

This clonotype was picked up a small number of times. The CDR3 coding sequence is TGCAGTGCTGGACAGGGGAGGCGGGAGATGCCGCAGTATTTT. Protein: CSAGQGRREMPQYF. The chain has TRBV20-1 and TRBJ2-3; TRBD1 agrees at 9 bases. CDR1 is DFQATT and CDR2 is SNEGSKA in the germline V gene (reference sequence). This CDR3 has 14 amino acids. Trimming removed 5 bases from V and 10 bases from J; junction bases left unmatched: 13.

The sample holds a few counts of this clonotype. V usage is TRBV12-3 or TRBV12-4 and J usage is TRBJ1-5; D is perhaps TRBD1 (6 bases). Trimming took off 6 bases at V and 3 bases at J, with 12 bases between the two ends. The CDR3 consists of 14 residues. CDR3 sequence reads: CASRPTGNNQPQHF. CDR3 coding DNA: TGTGCCAGCAGACCCACAGGGAACAATCAGCCCCAGCATTTT.

This chain joins TRBV6-6 and TRBJ1-1; possible D gene TRBD1, 5 bases. Trimming shortened V by 8 bases and J by 8 bases, and 12 bases separated the two germline ends. The CDR3 loop spans 11 amino acids. The V gene's germline CDR1 is MNHNY and CDR2 SVGAGI (reference sequence). CDR3 in DNA: TGTGCCAGCTCTGGAGGGGACGAAGCTTTCTTT. This encodes CASSGGDEAFF.

This sequence joins TRBV25-1 and TRBJ1-3, with D possibly matching TRBD1 (5 bases). The germline V and J ends were trimmed by 2 bases and 3 bases, with 14 bases remaining between them. Germline V gives CDR1 MGHDK, CDR2 SYGVNS. The CDR3 contains 16 residues. As DNA, the CDR3 is TGTGCCAGCAGTGAACCCCTAGGACACGATGGAAACACCATATATTTT. The encoded protein is CASSEPLGHDGNTIYF. Based on the CDR3 plus reference TRBV25-1 and TRBJ1-3, the full variable domain is EADIYQTPRYLVIGTGKKITLECSQTMGHDKMYWYQQDPGMELHLIHYSYGVNSTEKGDLSSESTVSRIRTEHFPLTLESARPSHTSQYLCASSEPLGHDGNTIYFGEGSWLTVV.